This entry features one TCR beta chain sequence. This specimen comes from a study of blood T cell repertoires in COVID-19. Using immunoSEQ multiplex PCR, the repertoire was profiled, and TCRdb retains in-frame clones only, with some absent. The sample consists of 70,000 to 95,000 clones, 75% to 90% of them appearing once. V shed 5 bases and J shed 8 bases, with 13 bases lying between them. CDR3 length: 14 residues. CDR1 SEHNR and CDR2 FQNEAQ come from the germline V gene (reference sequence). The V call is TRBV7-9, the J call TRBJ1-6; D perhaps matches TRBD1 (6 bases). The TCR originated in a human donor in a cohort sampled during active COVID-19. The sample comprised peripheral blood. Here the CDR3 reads CASSARGSHSPLHF. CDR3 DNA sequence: TGTGCCAGCAGCGCCAGGGGTTCTCATTCACCCCTCCACTTT.